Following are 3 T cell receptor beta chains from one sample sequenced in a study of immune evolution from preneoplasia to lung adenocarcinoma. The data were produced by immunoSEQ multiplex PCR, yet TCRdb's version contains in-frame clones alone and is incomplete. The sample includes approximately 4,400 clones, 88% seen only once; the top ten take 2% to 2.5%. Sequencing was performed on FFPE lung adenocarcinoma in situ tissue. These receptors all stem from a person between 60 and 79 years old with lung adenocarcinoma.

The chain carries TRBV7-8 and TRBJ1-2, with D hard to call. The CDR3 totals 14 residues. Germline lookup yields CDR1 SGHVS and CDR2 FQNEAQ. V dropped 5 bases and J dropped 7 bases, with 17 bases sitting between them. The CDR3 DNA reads TGTGCCAGCAGCCCACTCTCCGGGTTAGGTGGCTACACCTTC. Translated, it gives CASSPLSGLGGYTF.

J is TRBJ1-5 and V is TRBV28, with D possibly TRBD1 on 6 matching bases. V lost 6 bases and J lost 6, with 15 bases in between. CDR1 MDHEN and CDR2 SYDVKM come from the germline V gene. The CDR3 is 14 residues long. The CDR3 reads CASREDQGIQPQHF. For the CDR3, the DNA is TGTGCCAGCAGGGAGGATCAGGGGATTCAGCCCCAGCATTTT.

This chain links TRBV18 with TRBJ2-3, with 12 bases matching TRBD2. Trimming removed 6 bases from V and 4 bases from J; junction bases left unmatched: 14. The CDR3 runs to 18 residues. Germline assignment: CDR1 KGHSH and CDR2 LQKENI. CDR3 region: CASSPRRLAGDNADTQYF. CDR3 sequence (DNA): TGTGCCAGCTCTCCGAGACGACTAGCGGGAGACAACGCAGATACGCAGTATTTT.